This T cell receptor beta chain comes out of a study of T cells in Graves' hyperthyroidism and ophthalmopathy. Study-wide results and caveats: Ophthalmopathy and stable hyperthyroidism were told apart by a 13 V-J model. Model predictions of ophthalmopathy came a median approximately 6.2 months before onset.

The TCR beta CDR3 regions underwent amplification using RNA transcripts as the source. With the HTBI primer set, the TCR CDR3 went through a first round of RT-PCR. TCRdb used MiXCR to reprocess the multiplex PCR reads, holding one entry per CDR3 protein. This table holds 300,000 to 450,000 distinct CDR3 sequences, roughly 13% found once. This clonotype has a count of ten or more. The antigen remains undetermined. The CDR3 extends over 13 amino acids. Trimming pared 6 bases from V and 0 bases from J, leaving 8 bases between. The clonotype comes from a man between 25 and 39 years old with Graves' hyperthyroidism that later progressed to Graves' ophthalmopathy. This chain links TRBV12-3 or TRBV12-4 with TRBJ2-5; D is possibly TRBD1 (6 bases). The sequenced sample was blood. CDR3 nucleotide sequence: TGTGCCAGCAGCACAGGGTACCAAGAGACCCAGTACTTC. Encoded protein: CASSTGYQETQYF.